A selection of T cell receptor beta chains follows, all from one sample in a study of T cells after yellow fever vaccination. TCRdb redid the calling of the 5' RACE reads with MiXCR, one entry per CDR3 protein. The sample lists some 290,000 distinct CDR3 sequences, approximately 11% occurring once. The source material was CD4+ T cells sorted from PBMCs, sampled 45 days after the yellow fever booster vaccination. The receptors come from a man between 18 and 35 years old who received the YFV17D yellow fever vaccine. Both conserved end residues are part of each CDR3. Each record gives: CDR3 protein, V gene, CDR3 length.

CASRQYRESGELFF	TRBV3-1	14
CASSLFPRPGTDTQYF	TRBV28	16
CASSLGTSGRNTGELFF	TRBV5-1	17
CASSPSPGERAYEQYF	TRBV7-9	16
CSYREGTVLYGYTF	TRBV20-1	14
CASSTGTSGGAYNEQFF	TRBV5-4	17
CASSSPGWGTEAFF	TRBV6-5	14
CASSLQVSMNTEAFF	TRBV7-2	15
CSARDRKGADTEAFF	TRBV20-1	15
CASSHPGQGTLRGYTF	TRBV6-5	16
CASSWDWQETQYF	TRBV28	13
CASSQAQGSNQPQHF	TRBV3-1	15
CSAFGLLSYNEQFF	TRBV20-1	14
CSATPRQPQHF	TRBV20-1	11
CAISEAGGNQPQHF	TRBV10-3	14
CASSRTKSNYEQYF	TRBV6-5	14
CASSLAAGDYNEQFF	TRBV11-2	15
CASLGAGAGTEAFF	TRBV7-2	14
CASSRLLVGETQYF	TRBV7-2	14
CAWSVRYYGYTF	TRBV30	12
CASSSYARTFF	TRBV5-6	11
CASARDRQAEAFF	TRBV6-2/TRBV6-3	13
CASRDRGGNTIYF	TRBV6-1	13
CATTTTGGNTDTQYF	TRBV7-9	15
CASSTLAGVGYEQYF	TRBV5-1	15
CASRGTGRGTEAFF	TRBV12-3/TRBV12-4	14
CASRRLVATDTQYF	TRBV6-2/TRBV6-3	14
CASSARTAYEQYF	TRBV7-2	13
CSASGWGSTDTQYF	TRBV20-1	14
CASSLGQGMNTGELFF	TRBV11-2	16
CASSQDLAGEAFF	TRBV4-3	13
CASVKRGNTEAFF	TRBV6-6	13
CASSLARAVQETQYF	TRBV5-1	15
CASSLGTGVSGTGELFF	TRBV4-3	17
CASSPSPGGTDTQYF	TRBV18	15
CASSLNYGGPRDQYF	TRBV7-2	15
CASSLPETETQYF	TRBV7-2	13
CASSQQGGETQYF	TRBV7-2	13
CASSTLGTGNTGYTF	TRBV7-3	15
CASRGTGSQPQHF	TRBV6-6	13
CASSIPNGGGPGANVLTF	TRBV19	18
CASSRPRGADNEQFF	TRBV11-1	15
CASSFEVTGTDLHF	TRBV5-1	14
CASSFRGFSNNEQFF	TRBV11-2	15
CSARVQGEDQPQHF	TRBV20-1	14
CATSGEDTGELFF	TRBV24-1	13
CASSPTGTLSSGNTIYF	TRBV4-2	17